This T cell receptor (beta chain) came from a study of T cells after yellow fever vaccination. This clonotype has at least ten counts. Its antigen is undetermined. Overall study findings and caveats: From the bulk population, abundant clonotypes could contaminate and appear within FACS-sorted repertoires.

Via MiXCR, TCRdb re-called the 5' RACE reads, giving one row per CDR3 protein. The data show about 63,000 distinct CDR3 sequences, 6% to 7.5% seen once. The germline CDR1 and CDR2 sequences are WSHSY and SAAADI. V dropped 6 bases and J dropped 2 bases, with 13 bases sitting between them. CDR3 length: 14 amino acids. This specimen was CD8+ T cells sorted from PBMCs, taken 15 days after the yellow fever booster vaccination. V is TRBV10-2 and J is TRBJ2-5, with D maybe TRBD1 (6 bases). This sequence was found in a man younger than 45 who received the YFV17D yellow fever vaccine. The CDR3 bases are TGCGCCAGCAGCAATAAAGGACAGCAAGAGACCCAGTACTTC. Translated: CASSNKGQQETQYF.